The 20 T cell receptor beta chains presented below share a single source sample, sequenced in a study of regulatory T cells in long-lasting Graves disease. CDR3 regions were amplified by Arm-PCR using iRepertoire HTBI primers to build TCR beta libraries. One entry per CDR3 protein results from TCRdb running MiXCR on the multiplex PCR reads. This table holds 350,000 to 500,000 distinct CDR3 sequences, roughly 21% found once. As to time point: persistent/refractory GD, antithyroid drugs over 5 years with positive TRAb. The TCR library used RNA extracted from PBMCs. The sequences come from peripheral blood mononuclear cells (PBMCs), collected when the disease was refractory, from a patient treated with antithyroid drugs. Receptors originate from a female donor with Graves disease.

The V call is TRBV14, the J call TRBJ2-2; maybe TRBD1 (5 bases). The germline CDR1 and CDR2 sequences are SGHDN and FVKESK. V lost 2 bases, J lost 3 bases, and 7 bases lay in between. This CDR3 comprises 14 residues. CDR3 in amino acids: CASSQQGYTGELFF. The CDR3 DNA follows: TGTGCCAGCAGCCAACAGGGTTACACCGGGGAGCTGTTTTTT.

This clonotype was counted at least ten times. For the CDR3, the DNA is TGTGCCAGCAGTCCCGGCGGGGTTAGCGGTTATAGCTCCTACAATGAGCAGTTCTTC. Protein product: CASSPGGVSGYSSYNEQFF. This chain connects TRBV12-3 or TRBV12-4 to TRBJ2-1; a possible D gene is TRBD2 (6 bases). Trimming stripped 5 bases from V and 0 bases from J, with 23 bases between. The CDR3 runs to 19 residues.

The sample holds many counts of this clonotype. The CDR3 is CATRQTGVNTEAFF. DNA of the CDR3: TGTGCCACCAGACAAACAGGGGTGAACACTGAAGCTTTCTTT. The chain links TRBV24-1 to TRBJ1-1; 7 bases fit TRBD1. J was trimmed by 0 bases and V by 7 bases; bases with no gene match: 4. The CDR3 runs 14 residues. CDR1 is KGHDR, CDR2 SFDVKD, per germline.

The chain couples TRBV14 to TRBJ2-2; perhaps TRBD1 as D (5 bases). Germline loops: CDR1 SGHDN, CDR2 FVKESK. V gave up 6 bases and J gave up 4 bases, with 15 bases separating them. CDR3 length equals 15 residues. The CDR3 here is CASSYKDTITGELFF. The CDR3 DNA reads TGTGCCAGCAGTTACAAGGACACTATCACCGGGGAGCTGTTTTTT.

The chain joins TRBV25-1 to TRBJ2-7; 8 nucleotides match TRBD1. Germline loops: CDR1 MGHDK, CDR2 SYGVNS. The CDR3 length is 16 residues. After removal of 4 bases from V and 2 bases from J, the junction contained 10 bases not matched to a gene. The CDR3 here is CASSGGSGTGTYEQYF. CDR3 DNA: TGTGCCAGCAGTGGGGGGTCCGGGACAGGAACCTACGAGCAGTACTTC.

The chain uses TRBV30 and TRBJ2-7; possibly TRBD2 for D (5 bases). Germline CDR1 reads GTSNPN; CDR2 reads SVGIG (reference sequence). The V end was cut by 7 bases, the J end by 1 base, with 8 bases between. The CDR3 length is 11 residues. CDR3 bases: TGTGCCTACGGGGAATCCTACGAGCAGTACTTC. Encoded protein: CAYGESYEQYF.

The CDR3 bases are TGTGCCAGCAGTGGACTTGTGAACACCGGGGAGCTGTTTTTT. Translation: CASSGLVNTGELFF. The chain couples TRBV2 to TRBJ2-2; D not resolved. The CDR3 spans 14 residues. CDR1 and CDR2 (germline): SNHLY, FYNNEI. Trimming shortened V by 4 bases and J by 1 base, and 7 bases separated the two germline ends.

This clonotype was seen a few times. The V call is TRBV4-1, the J call TRBJ2-5, with a possible D match to TRBD1 (6 bases). V was clipped by 4 bases and J by 5 bases, with 11 bases between them. The CDR3 runs 13 residues. The germline gives CDR1 MGHRA, CDR2 YSYEKL. For the CDR3, the DNA is TGCGCCAGCAGCCGTGGGGGCGTGGAGACCCAGTACTTC. Its translation is CASSRGGVETQYF.

This clonotype was recorded at least ten times. The chain is built from TRBV28 and TRBJ1-1; D is ambiguous. Looked up from germline, CDR1 is MDHEN and CDR2 is SYDVKM. V lost 3 bases, J lost 1 base, and 12 bases lay in between. The length of the CDR3 is 15 residues. The chain's CDR3 is CASSFEPSGNTEAFF. As DNA, the CDR3 is TGTGCCAGCAGTTTTGAGCCCAGTGGGAACACTGAAGCTTTCTTT.

This clonotype has at least ten counts. The rearrangement joins TRBV5-1 to TRBJ1-3, with D perhaps TRBD1 (6 bases). V was cut by 4 bases and J by 0 bases, with 8 bases left in between. The CDR3 extends over 14 amino acids. The V gene's germline CDR1 is SGHRS and CDR2 YFSETQ. CDR3 sequence: CASSRGDSGNTIYF. The CDR3 DNA follows: TGCGCCAGCAGCAGGGGGGACTCTGGAAACACCATATATTTT.

In this sample, this clonotype turned up a few times. The DNA of the CDR3 is TGCGCCAGCAGCTTGGACAGGGAGAGGACCGGGGAGCTGTTTTTT. Protein sequence: CASSLDRERTGELFF. This sequence joins TRBV5-1 and TRBJ2-2; a possible D gene is TRBD1 (6 bases). Deletions cut 0 bases from V and 5 bases from J, with 11 bases between. CDR3 length equals 15 residues. Germline V gene sequence: CDR1 SGHRS, CDR2 YFSETQ.

This chain links TRBV5-1 with TRBJ2-5; possible D gene TRBD1, 6 bases. Germline-derived CDR1 and CDR2 are SGHRS and YFSETQ. This CDR3 is 14 amino acids long. V shed 4 bases and J shed 5 bases, with 15 bases lying between them. The CDR3 sequence: CASSPDSQGETQYF. As DNA, the CDR3 is TGCGCCAGCAGCCCCGACTCCCAGGGGGAGACCCAGTACTTC.

Comments on this clonotype: Likely a read error: the CDR3 ends without its conserved phenylalanine or tryptophan. The genes are TRBV5-1 and TRBJ1-2; D uncertain. CDR1 and CDR2 (germline): SGHRS, YFSETQ. Trimming removed 0 bases from V and 8 bases from J, with 11 bases in between. The CDR3 runs 13 residues. CDR3 coding DNA: TGCGCCAGCAGCTTGGGGTCAGGAGTCGGCTACACCCTC. Translated: CASSLGSGVGYTL.

On this clonotype itself: A far larger clone differs by one base, so this is likely a read error. The conserved final phenylalanine or tryptophan is absent from the CDR3, which likely points to a read error. V and J are TRBV6-2 or TRBV6-3 and TRBJ2-5; D call uncertain. Near its end, the DNA agrees better with TRBJ2-7, so the J call may be wrong. Germline lookup yields CDR1 MNHEY and CDR2 SVGEGT. The CDR3 contains 12 residues. The CDR3, as DNA: TGTGCCAGCGGCCCGTCCCCCTACGAGCAGTACTTA. This sequence encodes CASGPSPYEQYL.

This clonotype occurred many times. The J gene is TRBJ2-2, the V gene TRBV7-3; either TRBD1 or TRBD2 may fit D (5 bases each). The CDR3 has 15 residues. Germline-derived CDR1 and CDR2 are SGHTA and FQGTGA. V lost 5 bases, J lost 5 bases, and 15 bases lay in between. CDR3 bases: TGTGCCAGCAGCCCTACAGGAGGAGCGACCGGGGAGCTGTTTTTT. This gives the protein CASSPTGGATGELFF.

This clonotype was observed many times. The chain couples TRBV30 to TRBJ1-2, with D maybe TRBD1 (5 bases). Germline V gives CDR1 GTSNPN, CDR2 SVGIG (reference sequence). The CDR3 runs 14 residues. Trimming pared 0 bases from V and 2 bases from J, leaving 10 bases between. For the CDR3, the DNA is TGTGCCTGGAGTGTACGGTCAGGGAACTATGGCTACACCTTC. It yields the protein CAWSVRSGNYGYTF.

V usage is TRBV18 and J usage is TRBJ2-7, with D possibly being TRBD1 (5 bases). V lost 1 base to trimming and J lost 0 bases, with 10 bases between them. This CDR3 region has 15 residues. Germline lookup yields CDR1 KGHSH and CDR2 LQKENI. The chain's CDR3 is CASSPRGPYSYEQYF. CDR3 coding DNA: TGTGCCAGCTCACCACGGGGCCCCTACTCCTACGAGCAGTACTTC.

At least ten counts were recorded for this clonotype. V and J are TRBV27 and TRBJ1-5; D is ambiguous. Trimming cost V 3 bases and J 7 bases, with 13 bases left between them. CDR1 and CDR2 from the germline V gene are MNHEY and SMNVEV (reference sequence). This CDR3 has 14 amino acids. CDR3 sequence (DNA): TGTGCCAGCAGTTTTGCGGCCGGGAAGCAGCCCCAGCATTTT. Amino acids: CASSFAAGKQPQHF.

This clonotype was observed at least ten times. V is TRBV14 and J is TRBJ2-2; 9 bases map to TRBD1. With V trimmed by 3 bases and J by 6 bases, 11 bases remained unmatched. The CDR3 consists of 17 residues. Germline V gives CDR1 SGHDN, CDR2 FVKESK. The CDR3 DNA is TGTGCCAGCAGCCATATTCGGACAGGGGAAGACGCCGGGGAGCTGTTTTTT. This sequence encodes CASSHIRTGEDAGELFF.

The genes are TRBV7-8 and TRBJ1-4; D remains unclear. Between the trimmed V and J ends, which lost 1 base and 5 bases, there was a span of 11 bases. The germline V gene encodes CDR1 SGHVS and CDR2 FQNEAQ. The CDR3 length is 15 residues. CDR3 DNA: TGTGCCAGCAGCTTAGGAGACTGGGAAAATGAAAAACTGTTTTTT. Its protein is CASSLGDWENEKLFF.